Shown below are 28 T cell receptor beta chains from a single sample sequenced in a study of patients and donors after allogeneic stem cell transplantation. TCRdb analysed the RT-PCR reads with MiXCR anew, one entry per CDR3 protein. The profile shows 150,000 to 250,000 distinct CDR3 sequences, roughly 40% of them singletons. The specimen sequenced was blood, either unsorted or a sorted T cell fraction (not recorded which). Source of these receptors: a human donor who was either an allogeneic HSCT recipient or a stem cell or donor lymphocyte infusion donor (not recorded which). It is not recorded whose cells these are; they may come from a transplant donor.

This clonotype was counted between two and nine times. The V and J genes are TRBV20-1 and TRBJ1-2; 10 bases agree with TRBD1. CDR1 DFQATT and CDR2 SNEGSKA come from the germline V gene (reference sequence). V shed 0 bases and J 7 bases; nucleotides not matched to a gene: 5. This CDR3 region has 14 residues. The CDR3 DNA sequence: TGCAGTGCTAGAGATGACAGGGGGCAAAGTGGCTACACCTTC. Protein sequence: CSARDDRGQSGYTF.

V and J are TRBV15 and TRBJ2-1; D might be TRBD1 (6 bases). CDR3 length equals 12 residues. Germline V gene data show CDR1 as LNHNV and CDR2 as YYDKDF (reference sequence). Trimming took 10 bases from V and 7 from J, leaving 14 bases between them. CDR3 in amino acids: CAIRQEANEQFF. The CDR3 region has the DNA TGTGCCATTCGACAGGAGGCGAATGAGCAGTTCTTC. The whole variable domain, filled in from reference TRBV15 and TRBJ2-1, reads DAMVIQNPRYQVTQFGKPVTLSCSQTLNHNVMYWYQQKSSQAPKLLFHYYDKDFNNEADTPDNFQSRRPNTSFCFLDIRSPGLGDTAMYLCAIRQEANEQFFGPGTRLTVL.

CDR3: CASSLGDTNYGYTF. In nucleotides, the CDR3 is TGTGCCAGCAGCTTAGGGGACACTAACTATGGCTACACCTTC. The rearrangement links TRBV7-9 to TRBJ1-2, with a possible D match to TRBD1 (6 bases). The CDR3 length is 14 residues. Germline CDR1 and CDR2: SEHNR and FQNEAQ (reference sequence). V was clipped by 1 base and J by 0 bases, with 6 bases between them.

The gene calls are TRBV12-3 or TRBV12-4 and TRBJ1-1; D is perhaps TRBD1 (6 bases). Deletions cut 7 bases from V and 1 base from J, with 19 bases between. The CDR3 consists of 16 residues. The CDR3 region is CASISRGEAGNTEAFF. In nucleotides, the CDR3 is TGTGCCAGCATTTCAAGGGGGGAAGCCGGGAACACTGAAGCTTTCTTT.

The chain couples TRBV2 to TRBJ1-2; unclear D gene. There are 11 residues in the CDR3. V was shortened by 6 bases and J by 4 bases, with 6 bases between the two germline ends. Germline V gives CDR1 SNHLY, CDR2 FYNNEI. The CDR3 coding sequence is TGTGCCAGCAGGGCCGGCTATGGCTACACCTTC. Translated: CASRAGYGYTF. Using reference TRBV2 and TRBJ1-2 for the parts outside the CDR3, the full variable domain is EPEVTQTPSHQVTQMGQEVILRCVPISNHLYFYWYRQILGQKVEFLVSFYNNEISEKSEIFDDQFSVERPDGSNFTLKIRSTKLEDSAMYFCASRAGYGYTFGSGTRLTVV.

A few counts support this clonotype. This chain links TRBV29-1 with TRBJ2-1; TRBD1 aligns across 8 bases. V trimming: 8 bases; J trimming: 2 bases; junction bases outside the gene matches: 5. The CDR3 runs 13 residues. Germline V gene data show CDR1 as SQVTM and CDR2 as ANQGSEA. In DNA, the CDR3 is TGCAGCCTCGCAGGGGGCACCTACAATGAGCAGTTCTTC. Protein product: CSLAGGTYNEQFF.

This clonotype has more than one count but fewer than ten. The genes are TRBV27 and TRBJ2-7; no clear D. CDR1 and CDR2 (germline): MNHEY, SMNVEV (reference sequence). The CDR3 loop spans 14 amino acids. Trimming removed 10 bases from V and 2 bases from J, with 18 bases in between. In DNA form, the CDR3 reads TGTGCCAACACGACCGAGGACGATCCCTACGAGCAGTACTTC. It codes for CANTTEDDPYEQYF.

V is TRBV7-2 and J is TRBJ2-1; D is ambiguous. CDR1 is SGHTA and CDR2 is FQGNSA in the germline V gene. V shed 2 bases and J shed 5 bases, with 13 bases lying between them. The CDR3 runs to 15 residues. CDR3 coding DNA: TGTGCCAGCAGCTTAACGGGTACTACCCACAATGAGCAGTTCTTC. Translating it yields CASSLTGTTHNEQFF.

This CDR3 is CSARTGGSPLHF. The CDR3 DNA reads TGCAGTGCTAGGACAGGAGGGTCACCCCTCCACTTT. The genes are TRBV20-1 and TRBJ1-6; a weak D match, TRBD1 (6 bases). Between the trimmed V and J ends, which lost 3 bases and 10 bases, there was a span of 10 bases. Germline CDR1 reads DFQATT; CDR2 reads SNEGSKA (reference sequence). The CDR3 is made up of 12 amino acids.

This clonotype was seen only a few times. The V and J genes are TRBV14 and TRBJ1-4; D is uncertain. V lost 2 bases and J 3 bases, leaving 7 bases between the germline ends. This CDR3 is 14 amino acids long. Germline V gene sequence: CDR1 SGHDN, CDR2 FVKESK. The chain's CDR3 is CASSQSSSNEKLFF. The CDR3, as DNA: TGTGCCAGCAGCCAATCCAGTTCTAATGAAAAACTGTTTTTT.

This clonotype appeared a few times. The gene calls are TRBV6-2 or TRBV6-3 and TRBJ2-1; unclear D gene. Germline CDR1 reads MNHEY; CDR2 reads SVGEGT. V was clipped by 0 bases and J by 6 bases, with 24 bases between them. This CDR3 contains 19 residues. CDR3 protein: CASSYSIRLEVVAFNEQFF. CDR3 coding DNA: TGTGCCAGCAGTTACTCGATACGTCTCGAAGTGGTCGCTTTCAATGAGCAGTTCTTC.

This rearrangement joins TRBV27 to TRBJ1-2; weak D call: TRBD1 (5 bases). Trimming shortened V by 3 bases and J by 2 bases, and 7 bases separated the two germline ends. CDR1 and CDR2 from the germline V gene are MNHEY and SMNVEV (reference sequence). The CDR3 consists of 13 residues. CDR3 DNA: TGTGCCAGCAGTTTTAACAGGAACTATGGCTACACCTTC. As protein: CASSFNRNYGYTF.

This rearrangement joins TRBV6-6 to TRBJ2-7; 11 bases fit TRBD2. V gave up 2 bases and J gave up 3 bases; unmatched junction bases: 15. There are 19 residues in the CDR3. Germline lookup yields CDR1 MNHNY and CDR2 SVGAGI (reference sequence). The CDR3 nucleotides read TGTGCCAGCAGTTACCGCGACGCTTTCTCCGGGACTAGCGGCTACGAGCAGTACTTC. Translating gives CASSYRDAFSGTSGYEQYF.

This chain links TRBV5-1 with TRBJ1-2; D is perhaps TRBD1 (5 bases). This CDR3 contains 15 residues. Trimming left V 4 bases short and J 0 bases short, with 13 bases between. Germline V gene sequence: CDR1 SGHRS, CDR2 YFSETQ. CDR3 in amino acids: CASSLEGPPNYGYTF. DNA of the CDR3: TGCGCCAGCAGCCTGGAGGGGCCACCTAACTATGGCTACACCTTC. The variable domain in full, with the rest retrieved from reference TRBV5-1 and TRBJ1-2, is KAGVTQTPRYLIKTRGQQVTLSCSPISGHRSVSWYQQTPGQGLQFLFEYFSETQRNKGNFPGRFSGRQFSNSRSEMNVSTLELGDSALYLCASSLEGPPNYGYTFGSGTRLTVV.

The chain is built from TRBV3-1 and TRBJ2-7; 10 bases fit TRBD2. This CDR3 region has 15 residues. Trimming at V came to 3 bases and at J to 4 bases, leaving 6 bases not matched to a gene. Germline V lookup: CDR1 LGHDT, CDR2 YNNKEL (reference sequence). CDR3 sequence reads: CASSQLAGVVYEQYF. As DNA, the CDR3 is TGTGCCAGCAGCCAGCTAGCGGGAGTTGTTTACGAGCAGTACTTC.

A single count supports this clonotype. CDR3: CASSLKVSGVNTEAFF. CDR3 coding DNA: TGCGCCAGCAGCCTCAAGGTCTCAGGGGTAAACACTGAAGCTTTCTTT. The chain employs TRBV4-3 and TRBJ1-1; D perhaps matches TRBD1 (6 bases). The V and J ends lost 4 bases and 2 bases respectively, with 17 bases between them. The CDR3 extends over 16 amino acids. Germline assignment: CDR1 LGHNA and CDR2 YSLEER.

CDR3 coding DNA: TGCAGCGTTGGGACCGGGGGAAGCACTGAAGCTTTCTTT. It translates to CSVGTGGSTEAFF. This chain connects TRBV29-1 to TRBJ1-1, with a weak D call TRBD1 (5 bases). CDR1 and CDR2 (germline): SQVTM, ANQGSEA. V lost 4 bases and J lost 4, with 13 bases in between. The CDR3 consists of 13 residues.

This chain connects TRBV6-2 or TRBV6-3 to TRBJ1-5, with 9 bases that match TRBD1. Trimming cost V 8 bases and J 7 bases; bases outside gene matches: 3. This CDR3 has 12 residues. The germline V gene has CDR1 MNHEY and CDR2 SVGEGT. The DNA of the CDR3 is TGTGCCAGCGGACAGGGGTTGCAGCCCCAGCATTTT. The encoded protein is CASGQGLQPQHF.

This clonotype was detected many times. Germline is not matched at one junction end, which may reflect a read error. The rearrangement uses TRBV5-1 and TRBJ2-3; D is ambiguous. Per germline, CDR1 SGHRS and CDR2 YFSETQ. The CDR3 covers 11 residues. CDR3 in amino acids: CASSLGDTQYF. The CDR3, as DNA: TGTGCCAGCAGCTTAGGAGATACGCAGTATTTT.

V is TRBV7-6 and J is TRBJ2-1, with 7 bases identical to TRBD2. This CDR3 is built from 18 residues. The germline CDR1 and CDR2 sequences are SGHVS and FNYEAQ. J was trimmed by 4 bases and V by 0 bases; bases with no gene match: 12. DNA for the CDR3: TGTGCCAGCAGCTTAGCGCCTGCTCTAGCGGAGCTATACAATGAGCAGTTCTTC. This gives the protein CASSLAPALAELYNEQFF.

This clonotype was counted a few times. The V and J genes are TRBV25-1 and TRBJ1-2; D call uncertain. The CDR3 is 12 amino acids. Germline V gives CDR1 MGHDK, CDR2 SYGVNS. V was shortened by 3 bases and J by 8 bases, with 10 bases between the two germline ends. The CDR3 sequence is CASSDGVRGYTF. CDR3 coding DNA: TGTGCCAGCAGTGACGGGGTTAGAGGCTACACCTTC.

The chain links TRBV7-9 to TRBJ2-5, with TRBD2 matching over 9 bases. Germline CDR1 and CDR2: SEHNR and FQNEAQ (reference sequence). V shed 5 bases and J 5 bases; nucleotides not matched to a gene: 3. This CDR3 has 13 residues. CDR3 coding DNA: TGTGCCAGCAGCCCGGGACTAGCTGAGACCCAGTACTTC. Protein: CASSPGLAETQYF.

The chain is built from TRBV27 and TRBJ2-2; 7 nucleotides line up with TRBD1. The CDR3 sequence is 16 residues long. Germline-derived CDR1 and CDR2 are MNHEY and SMNVEV (reference sequence). V gave up 5 bases and J gave up 1 base; unmatched junction bases: 7. The CDR3 sequence: CASSPGQLWNTGELFF. The CDR3 nucleotides are TGTGCCAGCAGTCCGGGACAGTTATGGAACACCGGGGAGCTGTTTTTT.

This clonotype turned up a few times. The chain uses TRBV20-1 and TRBJ1-5; D not resolved. This CDR3 region has 12 residues. Germline CDR1 and CDR2: DFQATT and SNEGSKA (reference sequence). Trimming removed 0 bases at V and 7 bases at J, with 7 bases between. The CDR3 DNA reads TGCAGTGCTAGAGATTTACAGCAGCCCCAGCATTTT. Translation: CSARDLQQPQHF.

The J gene is TRBJ2-7, the V gene TRBV24-1; 8 bases are a match to TRBD2. This CDR3 is built from 14 residues. Trimming took 9 bases from V and 0 from J; bases not matched to a gene: 6. Per germline, CDR1 KGHDR and CDR2 SFDVKD. CDR3 loop: CATGDSGNSYEQYF. The CDR3 DNA sequence: TGTGCCACCGGGGATAGCGGGAACTCCTACGAGCAGTACTTC.

The V gene is TRBV28, the J gene TRBJ2-1; TRBD2 is a possible D gene (5 bases). CDR1 and CDR2 (germline): MDHEN, SYDVKM. This CDR3 has 15 amino acids. V gave up 3 bases and J gave up 2 bases, with 11 bases separating them. The CDR3 DNA sequence: TGTGCCAGCAGTTTTGAGGGTCTTACCTACAATGAGCAGTTCTTC. It translates to CASSFEGLTYNEQFF.

The V and J genes are TRBV25-1 and TRBJ2-7; the D is unclear. The V end was cut by 1 base, the J end by 1 base, with 11 bases between. Germline loops: CDR1 MGHDK, CDR2 SYGVNS. This CDR3 region has 15 residues. The CDR3 coding sequence is TGTGCCAGCAGTGAATTAGGGATGGGGTCCTACGAGCAGTACTTC. It codes for CASSELGMGSYEQYF.

The CDR3 sequence is CASKIAGAVLNEQFF. CDR3 bases: TGTGCCAGCAAGATAGCGGGAGCAGTACTAAATGAGCAGTTCTTC. The gene calls are TRBV2 and TRBJ2-1; 9 nucleotides line up with TRBD2. The V and J ends lost 7 bases and 7 bases, in that order; junction bases with no gene match: 11. In germline, CDR1 is SNHLY, CDR2 FYNNEI. The CDR3 has 15 amino acids.